Here is one T cell receptor (beta chain) with its context. The antigen is undetermined. Germline loops: CDR1 MNHEY, CDR2 SVGAGI. The CDR3 length is 15 residues. With 4 bases clipped from V and 4 bases from J, the junction kept 9 bases outside the gene matches. Both 60 Vbeta primers and 13 Jbeta primers went into the PCR. The data were produced by immunoSEQ multiplex PCR, yet TCRdb's version contains in-frame clones alone and is incomplete. This sample has tens of thousands of clones, with about 83% found just once. This entry is derived from a study of cytomegalovirus exposure and HLA in healthy donors. Study conclusions and caveats: The authors excluded some V segments, including TRBV6-2 and TRBV6-3, as indistinguishable. Despite most TCR sequences being rare, some public TCRs occurred in many donors.

The sample taken for sequencing was PBMCs. The chain joins TRBV6-5 to TRBJ2-7; TRBD1 matches 8 bases. This TCR derives from a boy aged 10-17 years in good health and CMV-seronegative. CDR3: CASSSPDRGSYEQYF. Written as DNA, the CDR3 is TGTGCCAGCAGTTCTCCAGACAGGGGATCTTACGAGCAGTACTTC.